These 11 T cell receptor beta chains were sequenced from one sample in a study of blood T cell repertoires in COVID-19. The repertoire was sequenced with immunoSEQ multiplex PCR; TCRdb's copy has only in-frame clones and lacks some. This sample has under 250,000 clones, with about 86% found just once. What was sequenced was peripheral blood. These receptors were collected from a woman aged 60-75 years with acute or convalescent COVID-19.

The rearrangement uses TRBV29-1 and TRBJ2-5; TRBD2 matches at 8 bases. V shed 4 bases and J 1 base; nucleotides not matched to a gene: 5. The CDR3 loop spans 14 amino acids. The germline CDR1 and CDR2 sequences are SQVTM and ANQGSEA. DNA for the CDR3: TGCAGCGTTGGGTCGGGAGGGCTCCAAGAGACCCAGTACTTC. This codes for CSVGSGGLQETQYF.

V gene TRBV7-2 combines with J gene TRBJ1-1; D is possibly TRBD1 (5 bases). The V and J ends lost 3 bases and 1 base respectively, with 12 bases between them. CDR1 and CDR2 (germline): SGHTA, FQGNSA. This CDR3 region has 15 residues. The CDR3 spells CASSLTAPPNTEAFF. The CDR3 DNA reads as TGTGCCAGCAGCTTGACAGCCCCTCCGAACACTGAAGCTTTCTTT.

V gene TRBV5-6 combines with J gene TRBJ1-5; the match to TRBD1 covers 11 bases. From germline, CDR1 is SGHDT and CDR2 YYEEEE. The length of the CDR3 is 19 residues. The junction had 14 bases not matched to a gene; V was cut back by 0 bases and J by 6 bases. The CDR3 DNA sequence: TGTGCCAGCAGCTTGGGCGGGACAGGGGGGCTTCAAGGGGGTCAGCCCCAGCATTTT. Amino acids: CASSLGGTGGLQGGQPQHF.

The rearrangement joins TRBV4-1 to TRBJ2-3, with D possibly matching TRBD2 (7 bases). The germline CDR1 and CDR2 sequences are MGHRA and YSYEKL. V gave up 0 bases and J gave up 3 bases, with 13 bases separating them. CDR3 length equals 16 residues. The CDR3 sequence: CASSQDRGARTDTQYF. In DNA form, the CDR3 reads TGCGCCAGCAGCCAAGACCGGGGGGCTAGGACAGATACGCAGTATTTT.

The chain couples TRBV7-2 to TRBJ2-3; TRBD1 aligns across 8 bases. The CDR3 length is 15 residues. CDR1 is SGHTA, CDR2 FQGNSA, per germline. V trimming: 4 bases; J trimming: 4 bases; junction bases outside the gene matches: 7. The CDR3 nucleotides are TGTGCCAGCAGCTCCCGGACAGGGCTCGCAGATACGCAGTATTTT. Its protein is CASSSRTGLADTQYF.

The CDR3 sequence: CASSSQASGGDTQYF. The DNA of the CDR3 is TGTGCCAGCAGCTCCCAAGCTAGCGGGGGGGATACGCAGTATTTT. The chain carries TRBV7-2 and TRBJ2-3, with 11 bases that match TRBD2. The CDR3 loop spans 15 amino acids. Unmatched junction bases numbered 6, after V lost 4 bases and J lost 6 bases. From germline, CDR1 is SGHTA and CDR2 FQGNSA.

This clone was observed a single time. The chain links TRBV19 to TRBJ2-1, with 7 bases aligning to TRBD2. Germline V CDR1 and CDR2: LNHDA, SQIVND (reference sequence). The V gene end was trimmed by 4 bases and the J gene end by 3 bases; junction bases not matched to a gene: 0. The CDR3 consists of 13 residues. The CDR3, as DNA: TGTGCCAGTAGTACGGGGGGCTACAATGAGCAGTTCTTC. This gives the protein CASSTGGYNEQFF.

The J gene is TRBJ1-5, the V gene TRBV4-1; D ambiguous. The CDR3 covers 15 residues. The V and J ends lost 3 bases and 0 bases respectively, with 9 bases between them. Germline CDR1 MGHRA, CDR2 YSYEKL. CDR3 in amino acids: CASSHTEYSNQPQHF. CDR3 DNA: TGCGCCAGCAGCCACACAGAATATAGCAATCAGCCCCAGCATTTT.

The chain recombines TRBV6-6 with TRBJ1-1; D is possibly TRBD1 (5 bases). Germline CDR1 reads MNHNY; CDR2 reads SVGAGI (reference sequence). CDR3 length: 13 residues. The V end was cut by 6 bases, the J end by 2 bases, with 10 bases between. Written as DNA, the CDR3 is TGTGCCAGCAGGTCTCAGGGTAACACTGAAGCTTTCTTT. Its protein is CASRSQGNTEAFF.

This clone was detected a few times. A read error may account for a junction end that differs from germline. This chain joins TRBV5-4 and TRBJ1-2, with a weak D call TRBD1 (5 bases). This CDR3 contains 13 residues. Germline loops: CDR1 SGHNT, CDR2 YYREEE (reference sequence). CDR3 in amino acids: CASNLGGDYGYTF. The CDR3 nucleotides read TGTGCCAGCAATCTCGGGGGGGACTACGGCTACACCTTC.

This clone showed up just a few times. J is TRBJ2-7 and V is TRBV7-2; D gene uncertain. V was clipped by 5 bases and J by 2 bases, with 13 bases between them. CDR1 and CDR2 (germline): SGHTA, FQGNSA. The CDR3 consists of 14 residues. CDR3 sequence (DNA): TGTGCCAGCAGCCCCCGAAGCCCCGCCTACGAGCAGTACTTC. It codes for CASSPRSPAYEQYF.